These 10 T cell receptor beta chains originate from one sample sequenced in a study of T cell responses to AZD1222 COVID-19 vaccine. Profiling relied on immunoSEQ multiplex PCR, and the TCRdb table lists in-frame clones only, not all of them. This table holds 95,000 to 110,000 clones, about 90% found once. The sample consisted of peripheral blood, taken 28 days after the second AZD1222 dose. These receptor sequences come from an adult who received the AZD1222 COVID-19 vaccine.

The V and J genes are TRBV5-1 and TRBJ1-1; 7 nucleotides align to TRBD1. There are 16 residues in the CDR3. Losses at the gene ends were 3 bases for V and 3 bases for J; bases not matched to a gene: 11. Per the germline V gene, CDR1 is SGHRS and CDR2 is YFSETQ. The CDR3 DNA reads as TGCGCCAGCAGCTCACGACAGGGAGTCGGTTACACTGAAGCTTTCTTT. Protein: CASSSRQGVGYTEAFF.

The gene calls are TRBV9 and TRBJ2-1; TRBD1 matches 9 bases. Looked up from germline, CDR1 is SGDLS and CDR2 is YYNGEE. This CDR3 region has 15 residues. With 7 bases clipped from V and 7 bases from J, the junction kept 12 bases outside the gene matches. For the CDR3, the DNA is TGTGCCAGCGCCGTGGAGGGACAGGGAGGGAATGAGCAGTTCTTC. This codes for CASAVEGQGGNEQFF.

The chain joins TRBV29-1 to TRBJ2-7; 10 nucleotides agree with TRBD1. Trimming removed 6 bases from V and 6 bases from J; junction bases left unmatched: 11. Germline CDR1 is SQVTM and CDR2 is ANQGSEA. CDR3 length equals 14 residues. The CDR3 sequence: CSVHRQGALGEQYF. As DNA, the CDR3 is TGCAGCGTACATAGACAGGGGGCATTGGGCGAGCAGTACTTC.

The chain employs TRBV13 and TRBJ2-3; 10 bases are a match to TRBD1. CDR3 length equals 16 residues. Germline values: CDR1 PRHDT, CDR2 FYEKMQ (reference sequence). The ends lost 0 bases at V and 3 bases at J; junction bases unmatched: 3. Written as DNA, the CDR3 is TGTGCCAGCAGCTTAGGGGGACAGGGGTGGACAGATACGCAGTATTTT. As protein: CASSLGGQGWTDTQYF. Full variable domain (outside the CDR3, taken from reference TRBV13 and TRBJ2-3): AAGVIQSPRHLIKEKRETATLKCYPIPRHDTVYWYQQGPGQDPQFLISFYEKMQSDKGSIPDRFSAQQFSDYHSELNMSSLELGDSALYFCASSLGGQGWTDTQYFGPGTRLTVL.

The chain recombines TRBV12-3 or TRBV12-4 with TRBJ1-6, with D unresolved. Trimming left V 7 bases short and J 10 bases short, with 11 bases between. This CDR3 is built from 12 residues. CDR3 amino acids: CASTLKTSPLHF. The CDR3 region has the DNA TGTGCCAGCACCTTAAAGACGTCACCCCTCCACTTT.

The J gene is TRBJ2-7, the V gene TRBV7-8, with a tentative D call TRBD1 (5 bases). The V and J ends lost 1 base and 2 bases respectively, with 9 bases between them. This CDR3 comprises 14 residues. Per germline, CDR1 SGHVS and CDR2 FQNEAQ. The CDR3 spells CASSLVQGPYEQYF. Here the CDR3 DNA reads TGTGCCAGCAGCTTAGTGCAGGGCCCCTACGAGCAGTACTTC.

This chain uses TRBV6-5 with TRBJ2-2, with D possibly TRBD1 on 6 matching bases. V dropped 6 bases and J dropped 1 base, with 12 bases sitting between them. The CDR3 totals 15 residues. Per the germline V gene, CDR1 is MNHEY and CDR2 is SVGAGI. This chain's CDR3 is CASSYRAGNTGELFF. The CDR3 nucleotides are TGTGCCAGCAGCTACAGGGCGGGGAACACCGGGGAGCTGTTTTTT.

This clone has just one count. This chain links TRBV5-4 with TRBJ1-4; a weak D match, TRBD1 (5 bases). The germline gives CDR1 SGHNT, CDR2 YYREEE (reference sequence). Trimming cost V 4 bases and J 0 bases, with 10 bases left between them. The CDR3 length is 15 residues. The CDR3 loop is CASSGGTSTNEKLFF. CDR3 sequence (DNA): TGTGCCAGCAGCGGGGGGACGTCAACTAATGAAAAACTGTTTTTT.

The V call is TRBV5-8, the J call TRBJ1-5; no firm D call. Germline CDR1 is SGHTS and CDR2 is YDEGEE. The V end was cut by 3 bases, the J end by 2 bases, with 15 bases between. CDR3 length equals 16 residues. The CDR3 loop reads CASSYIVGVGNQPQHF. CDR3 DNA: TGTGCCAGCAGCTATATCGTCGGGGTGGGCAATCAGCCCCAGCATTTT.

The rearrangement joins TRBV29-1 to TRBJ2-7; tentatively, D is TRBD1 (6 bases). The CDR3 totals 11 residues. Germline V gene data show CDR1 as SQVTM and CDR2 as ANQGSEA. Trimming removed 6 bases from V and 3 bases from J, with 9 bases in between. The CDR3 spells CSVQGFYEQYF. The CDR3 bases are TGCAGCGTGCAGGGGTTCTACGAGCAGTACTTC.